This T cell receptor (beta chain) was found in a study of blood T cell repertoires in COVID-19. Study details: PBMCs, B-cell-depleted T cells, or T cells were the source of the cDNA or gDNA that made up the material.

CDR3 size: 15 residues. Trimming shortened V by 5 bases and J by 5 bases, and 18 bases separated the two germline ends. Per the germline V gene, CDR1 is LNHDA and CDR2 is SQIVND (reference sequence). Authors' data handling: Amplification with reference gene primers provided the estimates of nucleated cell counts. Method: immunoSEQ multiplex PCR; TCRdb's copy keeps in-frame clones and lacks some. V and J calls and clone size are copied from that table; D and trimming were computed from the DNA. The sample carries about 160,000 clones, about four fifths recorded once. The V and J genes are TRBV19 and TRBJ1-2; D call uncertain. Sequenced material: peripheral blood. The receptor was isolated from a man between 65 and 85 years old who had recovered from COVID-19. The CDR3 loop reads CASSASRGVGYGYTF. The CDR3 nucleotides read TGTGCCAGTAGTGCCAGCCGCGGGGTAGGATATGGCTACACCTTC.